One sample yielded the 10 T cell receptor beta chains listed below, sequenced in a study of blood T cell repertoires in COVID-19. TCRdb's table, derived via immunoSEQ multiplex PCR, lists solely in-frame clones and lacks some. Among about 90,000 clones listed, 75% to 90% were seen once. The source material was peripheral blood. The source of these receptors is a man older than 75 with active or convalescent COVID-19.

V and J are TRBV28 and TRBJ2-3; TRBD1 agrees at 7 bases. With V trimmed by 2 bases and J by 4 bases, 3 bases remained unmatched. This CDR3 has 14 residues. Germline V gene lookup returns CDR1 MDHEN and CDR2 SYDVKM. The CDR3 nucleotides are TGTGCCAGCAGTTTAATAGGGGGCCCAGATACGCAGTATTTT. This codes for CASSLIGGPDTQYF.

The rearrangement links TRBV2 to TRBJ2-3; 10 positions agree with TRBD1. The CDR3 spans 14 residues. Germline V gives CDR1 SNHLY, CDR2 FYNNEI. V was pared by 6 bases and J by 6 bases, with 6 bases of the junction left unmatched. The CDR3 sequence: CASRLDRGLDTQYF. The CDR3 coding sequence is TGTGCCAGCAGGCTCGACAGGGGGCTCGATACGCAGTATTTT.

J is TRBJ2-7 and V is TRBV6-2 or TRBV6-3; 9 bases align to TRBD1. CDR1 is MNHEY and CDR2 is SVGEGT in the germline V gene. The CDR3 sequence is 16 residues long. The V segment lost 4 bases and the J segment 5 bases; nucleotides outside the gene matches: 12. The CDR3 here is CASSSQKGTGLNEQYF. DNA for the CDR3: TGTGCCAGCAGTTCCCAGAAGGGGACAGGGCTAAACGAGCAGTACTTC.

There are a few counts of this clone. The rearrangement uses TRBV13 and TRBJ2-7; possibly TRBD1 for D (5 bases). V shed 6 bases and J shed 6 bases, with 18 bases lying between them. This CDR3 is built from 14 residues. The germline gives CDR1 PRHDT, CDR2 FYEKMQ (reference sequence). The CDR3 region has the DNA TGTGCCAGCAGAGGCGCCCTCAGGGAACTCGAGCAGTACTTC. As protein: CASRGALRELEQYF.

This clone was counted between two and nine times. This chain links TRBV7-2 with TRBJ2-7, with unresolved D. Trimming pared 5 bases from V and 2 bases from J, leaving 7 bases between. Looked up from germline, CDR1 is SGHTA and CDR2 is FQGNSA. This CDR3 is built from 12 residues. CDR3 protein: CASSPRAYEQYF. The CDR3 DNA sequence: TGTGCCAGCAGCCCGAGAGCCTACGAGCAGTACTTC.

V usage is TRBV11-1 and J usage is TRBJ2-5, with 10 bases that match TRBD2. This CDR3 region has 16 residues. Germline V gene lookup returns CDR1 SGHAT and CDR2 FQDESV (reference sequence). The V and J ends lost 3 bases and 5 bases, in that order; junction bases with no gene match: 9. CDR3 residues: CASSFTPGLALETQYF. The CDR3 DNA reads as TGTGCCAGCAGCTTCACCCCGGGACTAGCGTTGGAGACCCAGTACTTC.

The table lists this clone with a count of one. CDR3 DNA: TGTGCCAGCAGTTTAGGGCAGCGAATAGGCTACACCTTC. Its translation is CASSLGQRIGYTF. The chain recombines TRBV12-3 or TRBV12-4 with TRBJ1-2, with D hard to call. The CDR3 has 13 amino acids. V shed 1 base and J shed 8 bases, with 11 bases lying between them.

This chain connects TRBV5-8 to TRBJ2-1; D is perhaps TRBD1 (5 bases). Per germline, CDR1 SGHTS and CDR2 YDEGEE. This CDR3 has 11 residues. The CDR3 DNA sequence: TGTGCGATAGAAGGGGCTGGTGAGCAGTTCTTC. This codes for CAIEGAGEQFF.

J is TRBJ1-2 and V is TRBV9, with TRBD1 identical over 8 bases. J was trimmed by 0 bases and V by 0 bases; bases with no gene match: 4. This CDR3 has 16 amino acids. Germline CDR1 SGDLS, CDR2 YYNGEE. The CDR3 sequence is CASSVVGQGANYGYTF. DNA of the CDR3: TGTGCCAGCAGCGTAGTCGGACAGGGAGCTAACTATGGCTACACCTTC.

V gene TRBV7-2 combines with J gene TRBJ1-5; D call uncertain. CDR1 and CDR2 from the germline V gene are SGHTA and FQGNSA. V was clipped by 2 bases and J by 3 bases, with 5 bases between them. This CDR3 comprises 13 residues. Written as DNA, the CDR3 is TGTGCCAGCAGCTTAAGCTACAATCAGCCCCAGCATTTT. It codes for CASSLSYNQPQHF.